The 14 T cell receptor beta chains given below trace back to one sample, sequenced in a study of CD8+ T cells in alopecia areata. Isolated RNA was reverse transcribed into cDNA used as the sequencing template. Only in-frame clones appear in the TCRdb table, and some are missing; sequencing was by immunoSEQ multiplex PCR. The sample holds 290,000 or so clones, and no clone turns up only once. Scientists pooled cutaneous lymph node cells and sorted them on CD4, CD8alpha, NKG2D, NKG2ACE and other markers. Input material: CD4+ T cells sorted from a lymph node. The receptor source for this set is a C3H/HeJ mouse with alopecia areata. The mice in this strain carry MHC haplotype H2-k.

This clone was found a few times. The listed genes are named as in mouse. In the same sample, other DNA sequences code for this CDR3. The CDR3 protein is CASSDRGRAEQFF. The sequenced part of the CDR3 DNA is TGTGCCAGCAGTGACAGGGGGCGGGCT. The chain carries TRBV13-3 and TRBJ2-1; TRBD1 matches 8 bases. The read terminates 4 residues before the CDR3 end, so the remaining end is supplied by the germline J gene. This CDR3 has 13 residues. CDR1 NNHDY and CDR2 SYVADS come from the germline V gene.

This clone was counted only a few times. Gene names denote mouse genes. Read coverage stops 4 residues before the CDR3 terminus; the germline J gene supplies the remainder. Other DNA sequences in this sample translate to the same CDR3. The chain has TRBV5 and TRBJ2-1; 11 bases are a match to TRBD2. CDR3 length: 16 residues. V dropped 4 bases and J dropped 0; count of bases not matched to a gene: 2. The germline gives CDR1 LGHNA, CDR2 YNLKQL (reference sequence). The DNA read from the CDR3 is TGTGCCAGCAGCCCCGGGACTGGGGGTAACTATGCT. Amino acids: CASSPGTGGNYA. Given in full, the CDR3 is CASSPGTGGNYAEQFF.

On this clone itself: The gene names here belong to mouse. The CDR3 is cut off 4 residues early in the read; its end comes from the germline J gene. V and J are TRBV31 and TRBJ2-7, with a possible D match to TRBD2 (6 bases). Trimming pared 7 bases from V and 0 bases from J, leaving 7 bases between. Germline-derived CDR1 and CDR2 are GKSSPN and SITVG. CDR3 length: 11 amino acids. CDR3 DNA, as far as it was read: TGTGCCTCTGGGGCCTCCTAT. This encodes CASGASY. The whole CDR3 is CASGASYEQYF.

This clone was counted only a few times. Mouse gene names and germline throughout. The CDR3 extends 4 residues past the end of the read, so its final part is completed from the germline J gene. The chain recombines TRBV13-3 with TRBJ2-1, with a tentative D call TRBD2 (7 bases). Germline CDR1 is NNHDY and CDR2 is SYVADS. The CDR3 totals 15 residues. CDR3 DNA (partial): TGTGCCAGCAGTACCCTCGGGGGGCGAGGGGCT. It translates to CASSTLGGRGA. The entire CDR3 sequence reads CASSTLGGRGAEQFF.

This clone has only a few counts. Mouse germline and gene names are used. The DNA ends 4 residues before the CDR3 does, and the rest of the CDR3 is filled in from the germline J gene. The chain couples TRBV5 to TRBJ2-4; D perhaps matches TRBD1 (5 bases). In germline, CDR1 is LGHNA, CDR2 YNLKQL (reference sequence). Trimming shortened V by 0 bases and J by 0 bases, and 7 bases separated the two germline ends. There are 15 residues in the CDR3. The covered CDR3 bases are TGTGCCAGCAGCCAAGACAGGGTTAGTCAAAAC. Its protein product is CASSQDRVSQN. The entire CDR3 protein reads CASSQDRVSQNTLYF.

This clone was found a few times. Germline and genes here are mouse. The CDR3 end lies 4 residues beyond the end of the read and is filled in from the germline J gene. The chain joins TRBV5 to TRBJ2-1, with D perhaps TRBD1 (6 bases). The V gene's germline CDR1 is LGHNA and CDR2 YNLKQL (reference sequence). The length of the CDR3 is 14 residues. The germline V and J ends were trimmed by 3 bases and 2 bases, with 8 bases remaining between them. This CDR3 is CASSHRGDYAEQFF. The CDR3 bases that were read are TGTGCCAGCAGCCACAGGGGTGACTATGCT.

Note on this clone: The genes and germline here are from mouse. The read is 4 residues too short to cover the CDR3 end, so that end is filled in from the germline J gene. Other DNA sequences in the sample encode the same CDR3. The chain joins TRBV13-3 to TRBJ2-5, with 8 nucleotides matching TRBD1. Germline V CDR1 and CDR2: NNHDY, SYVADS. The CDR3 loop spans 12 amino acids. The CDR3 protein is CASSTGEDTQYF. CDR3 bases read: TGTGCCAGCTCGACAGGGGAAGAC. The full variable domain, rest sourced from reference TRBV13-3 and TRBJ2-5, is EAAVTQSPRSKVAVTGGKVTLSCHQTNNHDYMYWYRQDTGHGLRLIHYSYVADSTEKGDIPDGYKASRPSQENFSLILELASLSQTAVYFCASSTGEDTQYFGPGTRLLVL.

To note about this clone: Genes and germline come from the mouse. The read comes to an end 4 residues before the CDR3 does, leaving the germline J gene to fill in the end. The chain combines TRBV1 with TRBJ2-3; D is perhaps TRBD1 (5 bases). Per germline, CDR1 NSQYPW and CDR2 LRSPGD (reference sequence). Between the trimmed V and J ends, which lost 6 bases and 0 bases, there was a span of 10 bases. This CDR3 is 14 amino acids long. The DNA read from the CDR3 is TGCACCTGCAGATGGACAAATAGTGCAGAA. As protein: CTCRWTNSAE. The whole CDR3 region reads CTCRWTNSAETLYF.

This clone was counted between two and nine times. Genes and germline come from the mouse. The CDR3 extends 4 residues past the end of the read, so its final part is completed from the germline J gene. The sample contains more than one DNA sequence encoding this CDR3. The chain couples TRBV31 to TRBJ2-1, with TRBD2 matching 9 bases. The CDR3 has 14 residues. Germline assignment: CDR1 GKSSPN and CDR2 SITVG. The CDR3 DNA, read in part, is TGTGCCTGGAGCCCTACTGGGGGGAGGGCT. Its translation is CAWSPTGGRA. The whole CDR3 sequence reads CAWSPTGGRAEQFF.

This clone has a handful of counts. The genes and germline here are from mouse. Read coverage stops 4 residues before the CDR3 terminus; the germline J gene supplies the remainder. The V gene is TRBV5, the J gene TRBJ2-5; the match to TRBD1 covers 7 bases. CDR1 and CDR2 (germline): LGHNA, YNLKQL (reference sequence). The CDR3 covers 17 residues. Trimming removed 0 bases from V and 0 bases from J; junction bases left unmatched: 6. The CDR3 bases that were read are TGTGCCAGCAGCCAAGATGGCAGGGGGATTAACCAAGAC. This codes for CASSQDGRGINQD. The whole CDR3 protein is CASSQDGRGINQDTQYF.

This clone has just a few counts. Mouse names are used for the genes. The DNA ends 4 residues before the CDR3 does, and the rest of the CDR3 is filled in from the germline J gene. This rearrangement joins TRBV13-1 to TRBJ2-1; TRBD1 matches 9 bases. Germline V gene data show CDR1 as NSHNY and CDR2 as SYGAGN. This CDR3 is built from 16 residues. The V and J ends lost 2 bases and 3 bases, in that order; junction bases with no gene match: 6. CDR3 DNA (partial): TGTGCCAGCAGTGAAGACAGGGGGGCCTCCTATGCT. Its translation is CASSEDRGASYA. The full CDR3 reads CASSEDRGASYAEQFF.

This clone appeared a few times. Gene names denote mouse genes. The part of the CDR3 DNA that was read is TGTGCCAGCAGCCCTGACTGGGGGGGTACAGAA. This sequence encodes CASSPDWGGTE. The whole CDR3 sequence is CASSPDWGGTETLYF. This rearrangement joins TRBV13-1 to TRBJ2-3; 11 bases are shared with TRBD2. The CDR3 goes on 4 residues after the read ends, and that part is filled in from the germline J gene. Germline trimming cut 5 bases from V and 4 bases from J; bases unmatched to any gene: 6. The CDR3 length is 15 residues. CDR1 is NSHNY and CDR2 is SYGAGN in the germline V gene.

Comment on this clone: Mouse names are used for the genes. Read sequence stops 4 residues before the CDR3 end, and the germline J gene provides the missing end. V gene TRBV14 combines with J gene TRBJ2-1; 9 nucleotides agree with TRBD2. V shed 5 bases, J shed 1 base, and the junction held 1 base outside the gene matches. The CDR3 runs to 14 residues. Germline V lookup: CDR1 SGHDT, CDR2 FRDEAV. CDR3 DNA, as far as it was read: TGTGCCAGCAGCGACTGGGGGAACTATGCT. This codes for CASSDWGNYA. The entire CDR3 protein reads CASSDWGNYAEQFF. Based on the CDR3 plus reference TRBV14 and TRBJ2-1, the full variable domain is EAGVTQSPRYAVLQEGQAVSFWCDPISGHDTLYWYQQPRDQGPQLLVYFRDEAVIDNSQLPSDRFSAVRPKGTNSTLKIQSAKQGDTATYLCASSDWGNYAEQFFGPGTRLTVL.

This clone was found a few times. Gene names are the mouse ones. The read comes to an end 4 residues before the CDR3 does, leaving the germline J gene to fill in the end. The same CDR3 is also encoded by other DNA sequences in this sample. The chain employs TRBV19 and TRBJ2-3; the match to TRBD1 covers 8 bases. Germline V gene lookup returns CDR1 FNHDT and CDR2 SITEND (reference sequence). The CDR3 sequence is 15 residues long. The J segment lost 0 bases and the V segment lost 5 bases, leaving 5 bases of the junction unmatched. CDR3 amino acids: CASSPGGRSAETLYF. CDR3 bases read: TGTGCCAGCAGCCCAGGGGGCAGGAGTGCAGAA.